A single sample is the source of the 9 T cell receptor beta chains below, sequenced in a study of Graves' ophthalmopathy and Graves' hyperthyroidism. RNA transcripts provided the template for amplifying TCR beta CDR3 regions. First-round RT-PCR used HTBI primers; second-round multiplex PCR followed. TCRdb called the multiplex PCR reads again in MiXCR, with one record for every CDR3 protein. The sample yields hundreds of thousands of distinct CDR3 sequences, approximately 15% seen once. The specimen sequenced was blood. These receptors all stem from a woman aged 25 to 45 with Graves' ophthalmopathy.

This clonotype was seen at least ten times. The chain uses TRBV6-1 and TRBJ2-4; 12 bases map to TRBD2. CDR3 size: 19 residues. CDR1 is MNHNS, CDR2 SASEGT, per germline. Trimming removed 6 bases from V and 0 bases from J; junction bases left unmatched: 12. As DNA, the CDR3 is TGTGCCAGCAGCGAAACTAGCGGGGGGACTAACTTAGCCAAAAACATTCAGTACTTC. It specifies CASSETSGGTNLAKNIQYF.

The gene calls are TRBV6-5 and TRBJ2-7, with 8 bases matching TRBD1. Germline assignment: CDR1 MNHEY and CDR2 SVGAGI. This CDR3 has 14 residues. V gave up 5 bases and J gave up 6 bases; unmatched junction bases: 9. CDR3 bases: TGTGCCAGCAGTCACAGGGGGAAAGGGAGCGAGCAGTACTTC. As protein: CASSHRGKGSEQYF.

The chain recombines TRBV6-5 with TRBJ1-1; D is undetermined. Trimming took off 2 bases at V and 6 bases at J, with 4 bases between the two ends. The CDR3 loop spans 11 amino acids. Germline V gene lookup returns CDR1 MNHEY and CDR2 SVGAGI. The DNA of the CDR3 is TGTGCCAGCAGTTACGCGTCTGAAGCTTTCTTT. Translation gives CASSYASEAFF.

This clonotype came up many times. The V and J genes are TRBV6-1 and TRBJ1-1, with a possible D match to TRBD1 (6 bases). The CDR3 covers 15 residues. Trimming pared 6 bases from V and 1 base from J, leaving 15 bases between. Per germline, CDR1 MNHNS and CDR2 SASEGT. CDR3 bases: TGTGCCAGCAGCCGTGACAGGTTCCAGAACACTGAAGCTTTCTTT. Its translation: CASSRDRFQNTEAFF.

This clonotype was detected ten times or more. The chain links TRBV27 to TRBJ1-1, with unresolved D. CDR1 and CDR2 from the germline V gene are MNHEY and SMNVEV (reference sequence). CDR3 size: 14 residues. Trimming took 5 bases from V and 4 from J, leaving 14 bases between them. As DNA, the CDR3 is TGTGCCAGCAGTCTCGACCCCGATGGCACTGAAGCTTTCTTT. As protein: CASSLDPDGTEAFF.

The chain links TRBV30 to TRBJ2-5; the D gene is possibly TRBD1 (6 bases). Looked up from germline, CDR1 is GTSNPN and CDR2 is SVGIG (reference sequence). Trimming removed 0 bases from V and 0 bases from J, with 8 bases in between. The CDR3 is 14 residues long. CDR3 DNA sequence: TGTGCCTGGAGTGTAGGACAGAACCAAGAGACCCAGTACTTC. Its protein is CAWSVGQNQETQYF. Combining the CDR3 with reference TRBV30 and TRBJ2-5 gives the whole variable domain SQTIHQWPATLVQPVGSPLSLECTVEGTSNPNLYWYRQAAGRGLQLLFYSVGIGQISSEVPQNLSASRPQDRQFILSSKKLLLSDSGFYLCAWSVGQNQETQYFGPGTRLLVL.

This clonotype was seen repeatedly, ten times or more. The rearrangement uses TRBV12-3 or TRBV12-4 and TRBJ2-7; D ambiguous. Trimming cost V 1 base and J 5 bases, with 6 bases left between them. This CDR3 has 12 amino acids. The DNA for the CDR3 is TGTGCCAGCAGTTTAGTTTCTAACGAGCAGTACTTC. Translation gives CASSLVSNEQYF.

At least ten counts were recorded for this clonotype. V and J are TRBV27 and TRBJ2-7; D gene ambiguous. Trimming stripped 5 bases from V and 3 bases from J, with 8 bases between. This CDR3 is 12 amino acids long. Germline CDR1 and CDR2: MNHEY and SMNVEV (reference sequence). The CDR3 DNA reads as TGTGCCAGCAGTGCAAATATCTACGAGCAGTACTTC. Translating it yields CASSANIYEQYF.

Points on this clonotype: The conserved phenylalanine or tryptophan normally closing the CDR3 is absent here, so this likely arose from a read error. It is unclear where the CDR3 begins or ends on the DNA, so no DNA is shown, and the CDR3 is as TCRdb lists it. The rearrangement links TRBV28 to TRBJ1-1; TRBD1, the table's D call, was not compared with the DNA. The CDR3 totals 13 residues, both ends included. The germline CDR1 and CDR2 sequences are MDHEN and SYDVKM. CDR3 sequence: CASSLTTRGYQNM.